This entry concerns a single T cell receptor beta chain. This sample stems from a study of long-term antiretroviral therapy in people with HIV. The ends were cut back, 7 bases at V and 1 base at J, with 19 bases in the middle. Germline-derived CDR1 and CDR2 are MNHNY and SVGAGI (reference sequence). This CDR3 has 16 residues. Assay version v3.0 of immunoSEQ was used, and it was run at survey level. Clones were read by immunoSEQ multiplex PCR, and TCRdb kept only the in-frame ones, dropping some. Here the sample spans some 21,000 clones, 88% being singletons. This TCR was sampled from a man aged 55 to 70 with HIV. The chain uses TRBV6-6 and TRBJ1-2, with no clear D. Sequencing used unsorted PBMCs, obtained 2.3 years after starting antiretroviral therapy. In nucleotides, the CDR3 is TGTGCCAGCACCAATAAAAACTTAGGCCTTAACTATGGCTACACCTTC. It yields the protein CASTNKNLGLNYGYTF.